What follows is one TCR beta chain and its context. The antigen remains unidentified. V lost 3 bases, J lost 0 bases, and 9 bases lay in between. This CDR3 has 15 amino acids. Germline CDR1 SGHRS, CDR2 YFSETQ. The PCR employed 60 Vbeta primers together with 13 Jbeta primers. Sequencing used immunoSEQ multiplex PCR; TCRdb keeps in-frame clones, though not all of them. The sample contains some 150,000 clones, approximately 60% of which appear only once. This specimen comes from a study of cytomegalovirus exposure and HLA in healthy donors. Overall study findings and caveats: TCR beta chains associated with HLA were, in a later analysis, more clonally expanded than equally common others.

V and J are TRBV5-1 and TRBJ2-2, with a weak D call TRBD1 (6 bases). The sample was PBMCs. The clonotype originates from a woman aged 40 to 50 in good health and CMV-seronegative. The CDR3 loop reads CASSSGTTNTGELFF. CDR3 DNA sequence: TGCGCCAGCAGCTCCGGGACAACGAACACCGGGGAGCTGTTTTTT.